The 23 T cell receptor beta chains below all came from one sample that was sequenced in a study of cytomegalovirus exposure and HLA in healthy donors (TCRdb year 2017). Library preparation used the immunoSEQ multiplex PCR assay. For the multiplex PCR, a mixture combining 60 forward primers for TCR Vbeta segments and 13 reverse primers for TCR Jbeta segments was used. TCRdb provides this immuneACCESS table in a form limited to in-frame rearrangements. Some clones are lacking; in checked studies, under half of them reflect an unresolved V gene, and why the rest are absent is not known. The sample has about 230,000 clones on record, roughly 84% of them singletons. Jointly, the top ten make up 0.2% to 0.25% of the sample. Sequencing was carried out using PBMCs. These receptors came from a girl between 2 and 10 years old in good health and CMV-seronegative.

The chain is built from TRBV7-9 and TRBJ1-2; perhaps TRBD1 as D (5 bases). The germline CDR1 and CDR2 sequences are SEHNR and FQNEAQ (reference sequence). The CDR3 spans 12 residues. Trimming stripped 5 bases from V and 8 bases from J, with 12 bases between. The DNA for the CDR3 is TGTGCCAGCAGCCAAGGGGAATGGGGCTACACCTTC. It yields the protein CASSQGEWGYTF.

This sequence joins TRBV5-5 and TRBJ1-4, with 9 bases fitting TRBD1. J lost 8 bases, V lost 3 bases, and 8 bases had no gene match. Germline V gene data show CDR1 as SGHKS and CDR2 as YYEKEE (reference sequence). The CDR3 length is 15 residues. CDR3 residues: CASSWTGTGNEKLFF. CDR3 in DNA: TGTGCCAGCAGCTGGACCGGGACAGGGAACGAAAAACTGTTTTTT.

This clone was picked up one time. The V gene is TRBV5-4, the J gene TRBJ2-7; maybe TRBD2 (6 bases). This CDR3 has 14 residues. V lost 4 bases, J lost 5 bases, and 16 bases lay in between. Germline CDR1 and CDR2: SGHNT and YYREEE (reference sequence). The CDR3 protein is CASSGGGRTHEQYF. CDR3 bases: TGTGCCAGCAGCGGGGGAGGAAGGACCCACGAGCAGTACTTC.

A few counts support this clone. The CDR3 here is CASSLDRGGGYTF. The CDR3 nucleotides read TGCGCCAGCAGCTTGGACAGGGGTGGAGGCTACACCTTC. The gene calls are TRBV5-1 and TRBJ1-2, with TRBD1 identical over 7 bases. CDR3 length equals 13 residues. The trim removed 0 bases at V and 8 bases at J, leaving 4 bases unmatched. The germline CDR1 and CDR2 sequences are SGHRS and YFSETQ.

This clone was seen only once. The rearrangement joins TRBV15 to TRBJ2-1; D might be TRBD2 (7 bases). Trimming removed 2 bases from V and 7 bases from J, with 18 bases in between. Per germline, CDR1 LNHNV and CDR2 YYDKDF (reference sequence). CDR3 length: 16 amino acids. The CDR3 DNA reads TGTGCCACCAGCAGACCTAGGGGGGGAGGGGGGAATGAGCAGTTCTTC. This gives the protein CATSRPRGGGGNEQFF.

The V gene is TRBV19, the J gene TRBJ2-6; TRBD1 is a possible D gene (6 bases). The V end lost 4 bases, the J end lost 2 bases, and 9 bases lay between the germline ends. The CDR3 covers 15 residues. Germline-derived CDR1 and CDR2 are LNHDA and SQIVND (reference sequence). The CDR3 sequence is CASSNQGPGANVLTF. The CDR3 DNA sequence: TGTGCCAGTAGTAACCAGGGGCCTGGGGCCAACGTCCTGACTTTC. The full variable domain, its missing parts supplied by reference TRBV19 and TRBJ2-6, is DGGITQSPKYLFRKEGQNVTLSCEQNLNHDAMYWYRQDPGQGLRLIYYSQIVNDFQKGDIAEGYSVSREKKESFPLTVTSAQKNPTAFYLCASSNQGPGANVLTFGAGSRLTVL.

This clone has a handful of counts. The chain recombines TRBV11-3 with TRBJ1-5, with D possibly being TRBD1 (6 bases). Germline V CDR1 and CDR2: SGHNT, YENEEA. The V and J ends lost 0 bases and 6 bases respectively, with 6 bases between them. This CDR3 has 13 amino acids. CDR3 nucleotide sequence: TGTGCCAGCAGCTTAGACAGGGGTCAGCCCCAGCATTTT. Translation: CASSLDRGQPQHF.

This chain links TRBV2 with TRBJ2-3; 13 nucleotides align to TRBD2. After removal of 10 bases from V and 0 bases from J, the junction contained 10 bases not matched to a gene. CDR3 length equals 17 residues. Germline V gives CDR1 SNHLY, CDR2 FYNNEI. The CDR3 sequence: CATRPGLAGPSTDTQYF. The CDR3 bases are TGTGCCACCCGTCCGGGACTAGCGGGACCTAGCACAGATACGCAGTATTTT.

The V and J genes are TRBV29-1 and TRBJ1-2; 10 nucleotides line up with TRBD1. Unmatched junction bases numbered 7, after V lost 7 bases and J lost 8 bases. The CDR3 contains 12 residues. Germline V gives CDR1 SQVTM, CDR2 ANQGSEA. The CDR3 loop is CSGRGTGEGYTF. Here the CDR3 DNA reads TGCAGCGGGCGGGGGACAGGGGAAGGCTACACCTTC.

The V call is TRBV23-1, the J call TRBJ2-7; the match to TRBD1 covers 9 bases. TRBV23-1 counts as an open reading frame of uncertain function. The CDR3 runs to 16 residues. The J segment lost 7 bases and the V segment lost 4 bases, leaving 14 bases of the junction unmatched. The CDR3 here is CASSPRTGARRGEQYF. The CDR3 DNA reads as TGCGCCAGCAGTCCCAGGACAGGGGCCCGCCGGGGGGAGCAGTACTTC.

V gene TRBV5-4 combines with J gene TRBJ1-2; D uncertain. CDR1 is SGHNT, CDR2 YYREEE, per germline (reference sequence). Trimming stripped 2 bases from V and 0 bases from J, with 17 bases between. The CDR3 totals 17 residues. CDR3 coding DNA: TGTGCCAGCAGCTTTTCGGGATCTAGGTGGGCTAACTATGGCTACACCTTC. Translation: CASSFSGSRWANYGYTF.

The rearrangement links TRBV5-1 to TRBJ1-2; 7 bases agree with TRBD1. V lost 3 bases, J lost 5 bases, and 10 bases stayed unmatched. CDR1 and CDR2 (germline): SGHRS, YFSETQ. CDR3 length: 15 residues. This chain's CDR3 is CASSWGTADLYGYTF. CDR3 in DNA: TGCGCCAGCAGCTGGGGGACAGCTGACCTTTATGGCTACACCTTC.

Details on this clone: The sample has other DNA sequences that encode this CDR3 too. This sequence joins TRBV6-4 and TRBJ2-5; TRBD1 matches at 8 bases. The V and J ends lost 2 bases and 5 bases, in that order; junction bases with no gene match: 7. There are 15 residues in the CDR3. Germline V lookup: CDR1 MRHNA, CDR2 SNTAGT. The CDR3 region is CASSDPRTGRETQYF. The CDR3 DNA is TGTGCCAGCAGTGACCCGAGGACAGGGAGGGAGACCCAGTACTTC.

This chain links TRBV25-1 with TRBJ2-5; 7 bases fit TRBD1. The germline V gene encodes CDR1 MGHDK and CDR2 SYGVNS. The CDR3 runs 15 residues. V trimming: 1 base; J trimming: 4 bases; junction bases outside the gene matches: 6. CDR3 protein: CASSELGTGAETQYF. Written as DNA, the CDR3 is TGTGCCAGCAGTGAATTAGGCACAGGGGCAGAGACCCAGTACTTC.

J is TRBJ2-1 and V is TRBV6-1, with 12 bases lining up with TRBD1. The CDR3 runs 14 residues. Per germline, CDR1 MNHNS and CDR2 SASEGT. Trimming took 5 bases from V and 8 from J; bases not matched to a gene: 4. CDR3 DNA: TGTGCCAGCAGTAGGGACAGGGGGCGCGATGAGCAGTTCTTC. It yields the protein CASSRDRGRDEQFF.

This clone was detected only a few times. This chain joins TRBV6-5 and TRBJ1-2; D possibly corresponds to TRBD1 (6 bases). Trimming shortened V by 10 bases and J by 2 bases, and 14 bases separated the two germline ends. CDR1 and CDR2 from the germline V gene are MNHEY and SVGAGI. The CDR3 totals 13 residues. The CDR3 protein is CATQGLANYGYTF. In nucleotides, the CDR3 is TGTGCCACCCAGGGGCTGGCCAACTATGGCTACACCTTC.

V gene TRBV7-6 combines with J gene TRBJ2-1; 9 bases line up with TRBD2. V lost 5 bases and J lost 7; bases outside the gene matches: 15. Per germline, CDR1 SGHVS and CDR2 FNYEAQ. This CDR3 has 17 residues. CDR3 residues: CASSPPGGRAMGNEQFF. Here the CDR3 DNA reads TGTGCCAGCAGCCCCCCGGGCGGGAGGGCCATGGGAAATGAGCAGTTCTTC.

The J gene is TRBJ2-7, the V gene TRBV7-9, with TRBD2 identical over 9 bases. CDR1 is SEHNR and CDR2 is FQNEAQ in the germline V gene (reference sequence). The CDR3 length is 14 residues. V lost 5 bases, J lost 1 base, and 3 bases stayed unmatched. CDR3 region: CASSRLAGSYEQYF. CDR3 DNA sequence: TGTGCCAGCAGCCGTCTAGCGGGATCCTACGAGCAGTACTTC. The full variable domain, its missing parts supplied by reference TRBV7-9 and TRBJ2-7, is DTGVSQNPRHKITKRGQNVTFRCDPISEHNRLYWYRQTLGQGPEFLTYFQNEAQLEKSRLLSDRFSAERPKGSFSTLEIQRTEQGDSAMYLCASSRLAGSYEQYFGPGTRLTVT.

The chain combines TRBV23-1 with TRBJ1-3; D not certain. TRBV23-1 is labeled an ORF, and its function is uncertain. The CDR3 covers 15 residues. V was shortened by 0 bases and J by 2 bases, with 8 bases between the two germline ends. This CDR3 is CASSQSWRTGNTIYF. DNA for the CDR3: TGCGCCAGCAGTCAATCTTGGAGGACTGGAAACACCATATATTTT.

The chain is built from TRBV4-1 and TRBJ2-4; 13 bases agree with TRBD2. J was trimmed by 9 bases and V by 0 bases; bases with no gene match: 8. Germline loops: CDR1 MGHRA, CDR2 YSYEKL. The CDR3 is made up of 17 amino acids. The CDR3 loop reads CASSQDPGLAGRIIQYF. The CDR3, as DNA: TGCGCCAGCAGCCAAGACCCGGGACTAGCGGGGAGGATCATTCAGTACTTC.

The chain couples TRBV2 to TRBJ2-1; 11 nucleotides align to TRBD2. The junction had 7 bases not matched to a gene; V was cut back by 11 bases and J by 7 bases. The CDR3 is 13 residues long. CDR1 and CDR2 (germline): SNHLY, FYNNEI. The CDR3 DNA sequence: TGTGCCGGGAGGGGACTAGCGGAAAATGAGCAGTTCTTC. This translates into CAGRGLAENEQFF.

This sequence joins TRBV19 and TRBJ2-4; 8 positions match TRBD1. CDR1 is LNHDA and CDR2 is SQIVND in the germline V gene (reference sequence). Trimming at V came to 5 bases and at J to 5 bases, leaving 8 bases not matched to a gene. The CDR3 sequence is 15 residues long. DNA of the CDR3: TGTGCCAGTAGTGGAGCGAGGACAGGGCAAAACATTCAGTACTTC. Translation: CASSGARTGQNIQYF.

On this clone itself: The sample holds other DNA sequences that translate to the same CDR3. V gene TRBV7-2 combines with J gene TRBJ2-1; 14 bases match TRBD2. The CDR3 is made up of 17 amino acids. Germline V CDR1 and CDR2: SGHTA, FQGNSA. After removal of 6 bases from V and 2 bases from J, the junction contained 6 bases not matched to a gene. The CDR3 is CASSLRLAGGPYNEQFF. CDR3 coding DNA: TGTGCCAGCAGTCTCAGACTAGCGGGGGGGCCCTACAATGAGCAGTTCTTC.